This T cell receptor (beta chain) was sequenced for a study of human T cells and chemical hapten exposure. Study in general: Doses of diphenylcyclopropenone went to the patients' scalps weekly throughout the approximately 26-week study. Findings of the study overall: A positive correlation with patch test score was shown by PT1 expanded TCR counts.

The CDR3 runs 15 residues. V was cut by 6 bases and J by 3 bases, with 17 bases left in between. In its sample, this clonotype was seen many times. The target antigen is unknown. Time point defined: patch test 1, 2 weeks after DPC sensitization. Treatment given: therapeutic diphenylcyclopropenone sensitization with weekly scalp DPC. Unfractionated whole blood served as the source for total RNA extraction. TCRdb ran MiXCR on the RACE reads and lists one entry per CDR3 protein. The sample records 70,000 to 100,000 distinct CDR3 sequences, roughly 7.6% being singletons. This sequence was found in a woman aged 25 to 45 with alopecia areata. Some clones in this sample may be carry-over from other donors' samples. V usage is TRBV12-3 or TRBV12-4 and J usage is TRBJ2-5; possibly TRBD1 for D (6 bases). Specimen: whole blood, collected in connection with sensitization to the hapten diphenylcyclopropenone (DPC). The CDR3 sequence: CASRLNRVGKETQYF. The CDR3, as DNA: TGTGCCAGCAGATTGAACAGGGTCGGGAAAGAGACCCAGTACTTC.